The text below deals with one T cell receptor beta chain. This clonotype was detected only a few times. Nothing much larger sits one base from this clone, and base qualities are not available. The sample's treatment or condition label is to be understood as: live attenuated yellow fever vaccine strain. A standard Ficoll-Paque protocol was used to isolate PBMCs from peripheral blood. Epitope-specific CD8 T cells were sorted using a dextramer loaded with the yellow fever NS4B epitope peptide, with anti-CD3 and anti-CD8 staining. TriZol was used to extract RNA from bulk PBMCs, CD4 and CD8 fractions, and dextramer-positive and dextramer-negative fractions. This entry comes from a study of T cells after yellow fever vaccination (dated by TCRdb to the late 2010s). Looking at the study overall: The SMART-Seq v4 Ultra Low Input RNA kit was used to prepare libraries from fractions with low cell numbers. Blood was drawn at multiple timepoints before and after primary and secondary immunization, with bulk PBMC replicates and cell subsets isolated. Two healthy male donors, one aged 18 to 30 and one aged 30 to 40 years, made up the cohort. Bulk TCR alpha and beta repertoires were sequenced longitudinally to track T-cell clones before and after primary and booster YFV17D yellow fever vaccination. Broader findings and caveats from the paper: Only a couple of donors were included in the study, so the extent to which the findings can be generalized is limited. A small fraction of clonotypes appeared in both the CD4 and CD8 compartments, likely as a result of convergent recombination. After the booster, most clones that had expanded after primary vaccination were detected again (around 97% of CD4 and around nine tenths of CD8), suggesting broad maintenance of memory. Computational filtering was required because FACS-sorted repertoires could contain abundant contaminating clonotypes from the bulk population. Compared with the primary T-cell response, the secondary T-cell response was weaker but faster, peaking on day 5 rather than day 15.

CDR1 and CDR2, per the germline V gene, are SGHRS and YFSETQ. Clipping removes 4 bases from V and 5 bases from J, with 13 as the unmatched junction base count. The cysteine opens and the phenylalanine closes a CDR3 of 17 amino acids. Only the CDR3 DNA is retained, 51 bases long and in frame from the first base. TCR cDNA was made using 5'RACE template switching, a step that added a universal primer site and unique molecular identifiers. Priming of cDNA synthesis was performed from both the TCR alpha and TCR beta constant segments. Library amplification used two PCR steps, and the second PCR step added sample barcodes and sequencing adapters. Libraries were sequenced on Illumina HiSeq 2500 (2x100 bp) or NovaSeq (2x150 bp). On the study's bioinformatics: MIGEC handled demultiplexing of reads and collapsing into UMI consensus sequences, while MiXCR performed V(D)J alignment. Clonotypes responding to the vaccine were identified with edgeR on replicate PBMC samples, with the criteria of FDR below 0.01 and a log2 fold change above 5 up to day 15. Each bulk clonotype received a CD4 or CD8 identity based on whether the sequenced CD4 or CD8 repertoire contained that clonotype at higher abundance. Clonotypes enriched at least 10-fold in dextramer-positive versus dextramer-negative fractions were classed as NS4B-specific, and CD4-biased clonotypes were left out. The raw public reads went through TCRdb reprocessing: fastp at Q25, MiXCR clone calling, in-frame beta chains kept. For every CDR3 protein sequence, its rows merge into one entry that carries the most common genes and DNA. The V and J calls shown here were made by TCRdb, not taken from the authors' results. The sample records 65,000 to 90,000 distinct CDR3 sequences, about 14% of which are singletons. The ten largest clones add up to roughly 24% of the sample.

The specimen comprised CD8+ T cells not binding an NS4B(214-222) dextramer, sorted from PBMCs, sampled about 21 days after the first yellow fever vaccination. According to the study, the label for this sample's cell subset or site signals: NS4B epitope dextramer-negative CD8 T cells. This chain is built from TRBV5-1 and TRBJ2-2; 8 middle bases align to TRBD1. The source is a young man who received the YFV17D yellow fever vaccine. The CDR3 protein sequence reads: CASSRHHGQGFTGELFF. At the DNA level, the sequence is TGCGCCAGCAGCCGACATCACGGACAGGGTTTTACCGGGGAGCTGTTTTTT.